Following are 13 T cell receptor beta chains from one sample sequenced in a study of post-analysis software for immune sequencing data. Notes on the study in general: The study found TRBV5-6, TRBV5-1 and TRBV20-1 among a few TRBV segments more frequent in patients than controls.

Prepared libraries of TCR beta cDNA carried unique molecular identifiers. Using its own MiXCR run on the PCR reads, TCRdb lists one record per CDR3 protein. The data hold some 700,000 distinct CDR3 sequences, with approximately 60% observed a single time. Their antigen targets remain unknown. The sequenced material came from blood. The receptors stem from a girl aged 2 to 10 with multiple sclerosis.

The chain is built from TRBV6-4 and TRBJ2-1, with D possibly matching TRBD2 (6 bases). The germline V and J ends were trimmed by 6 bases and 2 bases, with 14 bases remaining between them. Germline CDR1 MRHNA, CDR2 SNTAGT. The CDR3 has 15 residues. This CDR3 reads CASSPSAGTYNEQFF. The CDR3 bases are TGTGCCAGCAGCCCGTCAGCGGGTACCTACAATGAGCAGTTCTTC.

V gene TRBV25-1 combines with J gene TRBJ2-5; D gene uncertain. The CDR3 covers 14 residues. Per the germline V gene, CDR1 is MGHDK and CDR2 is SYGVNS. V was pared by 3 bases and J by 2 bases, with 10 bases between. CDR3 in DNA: TGTGCCAGCAGTGATGATGGGAAACAAGAGACCCAGTACTTC. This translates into CASSDDGKQETQYF.

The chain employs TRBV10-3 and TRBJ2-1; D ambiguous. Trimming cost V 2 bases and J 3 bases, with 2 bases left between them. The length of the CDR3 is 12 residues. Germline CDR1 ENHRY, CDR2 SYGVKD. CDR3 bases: TGTGCCATCAGTGAGATCTACAATGAGCAGTTCTTC. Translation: CAISEIYNEQFF.

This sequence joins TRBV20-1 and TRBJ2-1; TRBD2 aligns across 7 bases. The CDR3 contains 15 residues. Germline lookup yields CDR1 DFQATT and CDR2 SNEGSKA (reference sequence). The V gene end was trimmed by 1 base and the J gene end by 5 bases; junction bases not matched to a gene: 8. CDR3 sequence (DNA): TGCAGTGCTAGAGCGTGGGGGGGGTCCAACAATGAGCAGTTCTTC. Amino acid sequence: CSARAWGGSNNEQFF.

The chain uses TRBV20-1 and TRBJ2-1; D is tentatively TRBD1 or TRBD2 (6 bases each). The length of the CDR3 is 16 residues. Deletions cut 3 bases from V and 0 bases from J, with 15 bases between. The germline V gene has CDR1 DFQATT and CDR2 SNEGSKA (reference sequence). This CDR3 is CSARPGGPSSYNEQFF. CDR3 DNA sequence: TGCAGTGCTAGGCCCGGGGGCCCAAGCTCCTACAATGAGCAGTTCTTC.

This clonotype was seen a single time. CDR3 DNA: TGTGCCAGCAGCCCGGAAGGTAAAACTAGCGGCACAGATACGCAGTATTTT. Its protein is CASSPEGKTSGTDTQYF. This chain uses TRBV14 with TRBJ2-3; TRBD2 aligns across 7 bases. V trimming: 4 bases; J trimming: 1 base; junction bases outside the gene matches: 11. This CDR3 contains 17 residues. The germline CDR1 and CDR2 sequences are SGHDN and FVKESK.

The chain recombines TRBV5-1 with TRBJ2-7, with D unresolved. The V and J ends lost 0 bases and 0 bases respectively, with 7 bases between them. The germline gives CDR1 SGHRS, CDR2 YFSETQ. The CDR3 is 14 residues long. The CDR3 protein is CASSLGVSSYEQYF. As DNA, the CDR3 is TGCGCCAGCAGCTTGGGGGTCAGCTCCTACGAGCAGTACTTC. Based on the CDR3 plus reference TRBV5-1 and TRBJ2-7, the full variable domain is KAGVTQTPRYLIKTRGQQVTLSCSPISGHRSVSWYQQTPGQGLQFLFEYFSETQRNKGNFPGRFSGRQFSNSRSEMNVSTLELGDSALYLCASSLGVSSYEQYFGPGTRLTVT.

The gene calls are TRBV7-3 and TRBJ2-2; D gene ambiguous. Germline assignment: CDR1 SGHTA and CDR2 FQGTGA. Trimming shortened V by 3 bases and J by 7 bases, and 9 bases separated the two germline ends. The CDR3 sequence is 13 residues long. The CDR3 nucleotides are TGTGCCAGCAGCTTGGGTTCGGGCGGGGAGCTGTTTTTT. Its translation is CASSLGSGGELFF.

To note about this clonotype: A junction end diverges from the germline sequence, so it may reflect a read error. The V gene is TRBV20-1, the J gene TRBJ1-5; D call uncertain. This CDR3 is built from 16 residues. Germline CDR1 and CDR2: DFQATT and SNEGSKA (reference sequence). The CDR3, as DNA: TGCAGAGCTAGAGATCGTGGGGATAATAGCAATCAGCCCCAGCATTTT. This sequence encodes CRARDRGDNSNQPQHF.

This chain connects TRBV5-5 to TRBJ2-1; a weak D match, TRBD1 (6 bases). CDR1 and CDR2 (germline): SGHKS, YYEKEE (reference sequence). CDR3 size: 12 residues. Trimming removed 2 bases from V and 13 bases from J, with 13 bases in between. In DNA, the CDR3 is TGTGCCAGCAGCTTTGGGGGCCTCGGTCAGTTCTTC. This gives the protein CASSFGGLGQFF.

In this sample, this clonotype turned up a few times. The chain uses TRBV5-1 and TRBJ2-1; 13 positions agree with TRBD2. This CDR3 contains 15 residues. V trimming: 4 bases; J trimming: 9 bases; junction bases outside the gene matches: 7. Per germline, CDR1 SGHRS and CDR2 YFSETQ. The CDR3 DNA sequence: TGCGCCAGCAGCCACGGACTAGCGGGGGTTGTTGAGCAGTTCTTC. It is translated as CASSHGLAGVVEQFF.

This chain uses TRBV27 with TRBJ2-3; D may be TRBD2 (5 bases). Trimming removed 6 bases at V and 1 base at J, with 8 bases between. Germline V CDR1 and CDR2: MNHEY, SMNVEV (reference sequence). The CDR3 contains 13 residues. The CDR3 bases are TGTGCCAGCAGGTTTAGCGGCACAGATACGCAGTATTTT. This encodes CASRFSGTDTQYF.

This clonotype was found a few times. CDR3 loop: CASSSTNHNEQFF. The CDR3 DNA sequence: TGTGCCAGCAGTTCTACTAACCACAATGAGCAGTTCTTC. The V and J genes are TRBV6-5 and TRBJ2-1; D not certain. The CDR3 has 13 amino acids. V lost 4 bases and J lost 5, with 9 bases in between. Germline CDR1 reads MNHEY; CDR2 reads SVGAGI.